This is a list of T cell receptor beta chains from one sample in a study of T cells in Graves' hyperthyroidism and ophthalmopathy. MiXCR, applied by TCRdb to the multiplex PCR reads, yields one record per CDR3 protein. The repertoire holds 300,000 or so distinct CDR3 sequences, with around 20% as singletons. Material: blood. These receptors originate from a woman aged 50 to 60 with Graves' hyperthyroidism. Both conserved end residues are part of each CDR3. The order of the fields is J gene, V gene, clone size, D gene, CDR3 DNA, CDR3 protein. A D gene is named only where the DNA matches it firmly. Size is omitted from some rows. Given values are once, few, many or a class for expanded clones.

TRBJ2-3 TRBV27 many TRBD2 TGTGCCAGCAGTCCCCGGGGGGTGGCGGGGGACCGCACAGATACGCAGTATTTT CASSPRGVAGDRTDTQYF
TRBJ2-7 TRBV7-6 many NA TGTGCCAGCAGCATCTCCGTGAGCTCCTACGAGCAGTACTTC CASSISVSSYEQYF
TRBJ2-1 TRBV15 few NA TGTGCCACCAGCAGAGATCGTAGGAATGAGCAGTTCTTC CATSRDRRNEQFF
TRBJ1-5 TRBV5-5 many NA TGTGCCAGCAGCTTGGGGTTCCGCAATCAGCCCCAGCATTTT CASSLGFRNQPQHF
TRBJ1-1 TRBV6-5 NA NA TGTGCCAGCAGTTACTCGTTGGGTACCGGGGGACGCACTGAAGCTTTCTTT CASSYSLGTGGRTEAFF
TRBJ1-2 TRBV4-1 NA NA TGCGCCAGCAGCCCCCTGGGGAGCGGTGGCTACACCTTC CASSPLGSGGYTF
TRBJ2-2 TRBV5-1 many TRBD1 TGCGCCAGCAGCTCCCTGGGACAGGGTAACACCGGGGAGCTGTTTTTT CASSSLGQGNTGELFF
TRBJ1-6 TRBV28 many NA TGTGCCAGCAGTTTCCGCCAGAGCTATAATTCACCCCTCCACTTT CASSFRQSYNSPLHF
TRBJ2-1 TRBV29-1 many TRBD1 TGCAGCGTCGCCTCCGGGACAGGAGCTTCGAATGAGCAGTTCTTC CSVASGTGASNEQFF
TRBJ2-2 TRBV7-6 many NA TGTGCCAGCAGCTTCAACCCCGGGGAGCTGTTTTTT CASSFNPGELFF
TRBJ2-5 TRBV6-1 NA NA TGTGCCAGCAGTGAAAGGGAAGTAGAGGGGGGTCTTAAGACCCAGTACTTC CASSEREVEGGLKTQYF
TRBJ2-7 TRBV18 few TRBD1 TGTGCCAGCTCATCGGGACAGAACGAGCAGTACTTC CASSSGQNEQYF
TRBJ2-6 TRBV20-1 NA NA TGCAGTGCTAGCCCCGGGGGCTTTGGGGCCAACGTCCTGACTTTC CSASPGGFGANVLTF
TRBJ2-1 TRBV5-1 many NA TGCGCCAGCAGCTACCAGACGGAAGCCTCCTACAATGAGCAGTTCTTC CASSYQTEASYNEQFF
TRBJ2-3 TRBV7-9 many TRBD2 TGTGCCACGGGCCAAGTAGCGGGAGTGGCAGATACGCAGTATTTT CATGQVAGVADTQYF
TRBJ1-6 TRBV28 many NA TGTGCCAGCAGTTCGAATTACTCACCCCTCCACTTT CASSSNYSPLHF
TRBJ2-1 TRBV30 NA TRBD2 TGTGCCTGGAGTGGGAGGACTAGCGGGGTAGAGCAGTTCTTC CAWSGRTSGVEQFF
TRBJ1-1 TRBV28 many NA TGTGCCAGCAGTAGGGAGGGCATTAAAGCTTTCTTT CASSREGIKAFF
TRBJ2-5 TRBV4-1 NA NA TGCGCCAGCAGCCAGCTGCGGACGCAAGAGACCCAGTACTTC CASSQLRTQETQYF
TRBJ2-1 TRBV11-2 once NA TGTGCCAGCAGCTCATTGGAGGCCACCAACTACAATGAGCAGTTCTTC CASSSLEATNYNEQFF
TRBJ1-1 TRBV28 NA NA TGTGCCAGCAGTTTATATGAACAGTTCATGAACACTGAAGCTTTCTTT CASSLYEQFMNTEAFF
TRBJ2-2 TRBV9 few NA TGTGCCAGCAGCGTAGTTTCCGGGGAGCTGTTTTTT CASSVVSGELFF
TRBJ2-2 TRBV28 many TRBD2 TGTGCCAGCAGGAATAGCGGGAGCCCGACCGGGGAGCTGTTTTTT CASRNSGSPTGELFF
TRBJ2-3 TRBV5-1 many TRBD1 TGCGCCAGCAGCTCTTATTCTAGGGGGCAGGAGGATACGCAGTATTTT CASSSYSRGQEDTQYF
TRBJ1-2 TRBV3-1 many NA TGTGCCAGCAGCCGGGAGCTCTTCTATGGCTACACCTTC CASSRELFYGYTF
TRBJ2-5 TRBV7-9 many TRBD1 TGTGCCAGCAGCCCCCGGACAGGGGGCACAGAGACCCAGTACTTC CASSPRTGGTETQYF
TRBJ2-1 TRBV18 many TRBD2 TGTGCCAGCTCACCGACTAGCGGGGGGGCCTGCAATGAGCAGTTCTTC CASSPTSGGACNEQFF
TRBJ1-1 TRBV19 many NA TGTGCCAGTAGTCAGACGTTTGGGGACACTGAAGCTTTCTTT CASSQTFGDTEAFF
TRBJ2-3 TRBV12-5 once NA TGTGCTAGTGGTTTGCAGGGGTCGAGCACAGATACGCAGTATTTT CASGLQGSSTDTQYF
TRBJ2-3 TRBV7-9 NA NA TGTGCCAGCAGCTTTAACCGGGATACAGATACGCAGTATTTT CASSFNRDTDTQYF
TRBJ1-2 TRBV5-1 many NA TGCGCCAGCAGCTTGGGTCCAGGGGAGGTTGGCTACACCTTC CASSLGPGEVGYTF
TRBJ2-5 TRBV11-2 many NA TGTGCCAGCAGCTTAGCTAGCAGGGAGGAGACCCAGTACTTC CASSLASREETQYF
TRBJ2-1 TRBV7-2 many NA TGTGCCAGCAGCTTTGGGCTAGTCAGTGAGCAGTTCTTC CASSFGLVSEQFF
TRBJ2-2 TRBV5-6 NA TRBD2 TGTGCCAGCAGGTGGGAGGGTGCGGGCACCGGGGAGCTGTTTTTT CASRWEGAGTGELFF
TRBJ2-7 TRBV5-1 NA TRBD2 TGCGCCAGCAGCTTGGGAGGTTTTAGCGGGAGGGCCTACGAGCAGTACTTC CASSLGGFSGRAYEQYF
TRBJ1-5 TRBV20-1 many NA TGCAGTGCTAGGCGGGGGGGGGGGTTTAGCAATCAGCCCCAGCATTTT CSARRGGGFSNQPQHF
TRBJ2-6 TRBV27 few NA TGTGCCAGCAGTTTAAGACAGCCGCTGAGGTTAACCTCTGGGGCCAACGTCCTGACTTTC CASSLRQPLRLTSGANVLTF
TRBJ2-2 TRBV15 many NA TGTGCCACCAGACCAGGGGGAGGACGCACCGGGGAGCTGTTTTTT CATRPGGGRTGELFF
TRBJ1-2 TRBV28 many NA TGTGCCAGCAGTTCCACTCCGGGACTGGTTTATGGCTACACCTTC CASSSTPGLVYGYTF
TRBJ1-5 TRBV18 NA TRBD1 TGTGCCAGCTCGCCAGGGGGAAAACAGCCCCAGCATTTT CASSPGGKQPQHF